One sample yielded the 27 T cell receptor beta chains listed below, sequenced in a study of T cell changes during pregnancy in multiple sclerosis. Generated by immunoSEQ multiplex PCR, the TCRdb table keeps only in-frame clones and is missing some. The sample includes around 97,000 clones, roughly nine tenths of them seen just once. Sequencing used peripheral blood, obtained after pregnancy. These receptors all come from a female donor with multiple sclerosis, enrolled in a pregnancy study.

The chain links TRBV11-2 to TRBJ2-1; TRBD2 is a possible D gene (5 bases). Trimming took off 2 bases at V and 5 bases at J, with 10 bases between the two ends. The CDR3 totals 14 residues. Germline CDR1 SGHAT, CDR2 FQNNGV. Here the CDR3 reads CASSLTAVNNEQFF. The CDR3 DNA is TGTGCCAGCAGCTTAACAGCGGTAAACAATGAGCAGTTCTTC. Full variable domain (remainder filled in from reference TRBV11-2 and TRBJ2-1): EAGVAQSPRYKIIEKRQSVAFWCNPISGHATLYWYQQILGQGPKLLIQFQNNGVVDDSQLPKDRFSAERLKGVDSTLKIQPAKLEDSAVYLCASSLTAVNNEQFFGPGTRLTVL.

The chain uses TRBV4-1 and TRBJ1-2; 7 bases align to TRBD1. The ends lost 4 bases at V and 8 bases at J; junction bases unmatched: 7. CDR1 MGHRA and CDR2 YSYEKL come from the germline V gene. CDR3 length: 13 amino acids. CDR3 sequence (DNA): TGCGCCAGCAGCCCGGTGGCAGGGGGGGGCTACACCTTC. Translation: CASSPVAGGGYTF.

The V and J genes are TRBV5-8 and TRBJ1-1; D not certain. The CDR3 has 15 residues. Per germline, CDR1 SGHTS and CDR2 YDEGEE. V lost 5 bases and J lost 0, with 14 bases in between. CDR3 loop: CASRKKAGMNTEAFF. The CDR3 nucleotides are TGTGCCAGCAGAAAGAAAGCAGGAATGAACACTGAAGCTTTCTTT.

The genes are TRBV5-1 and TRBJ1-4, with TRBD1 as a possible D gene (6 bases). In germline, CDR1 is SGHRS, CDR2 YFSETQ. V shed 6 bases and J shed 6 bases, with 21 bases lying between them. There are 16 residues in the CDR3. CDR3 bases: TGCGCCAGCACCAGGACTAGCGGAGGGGGGGATGAAAAACTGTTTTTT. This gives the protein CASTRTSGGGDEKLFF. The full variable domain, completed using reference TRBV5-1 and TRBJ1-4, is KAGVTQTPRYLIKTRGQQVTLSCSPISGHRSVSWYQQTPGQGLQFLFEYFSETQRNKGNFPGRFSGRQFSNSRSEMNVSTLELGDSALYLCASTRTSGGGDEKLFFGSGTQLSVL.

The V call is TRBV9, the J call TRBJ1-6; 9 positions agree with TRBD1. The V and J ends lost 4 bases and 9 bases, in that order; junction bases with no gene match: 5. Germline assignment: CDR1 SGDLS and CDR2 YYNGEE. The CDR3 loop spans 14 amino acids. CDR3 in DNA: TGTGCCAGCAGCACCGGGACAGGGATTTCACCCCTCCACTTT. This gives the protein CASSTGTGISPLHF.

The chain has TRBV2 and TRBJ1-2, with 8 bases fitting TRBD1. Germline loops: CDR1 SNHLY, CDR2 FYNNEI. The CDR3 consists of 14 residues. The J segment lost 8 bases and the V segment lost 6 bases, leaving 11 bases of the junction unmatched. CDR3 region: CASRPETGAQGYTF. DNA for the CDR3: TGTGCCAGCAGACCTGAGACAGGGGCGCAGGGCTACACCTTC.

The chain is built from TRBV6-6 and TRBJ1-2; 10 positions agree with TRBD1. The CDR3 sequence is 12 residues long. V lost 6 bases and J lost 8; bases outside the gene matches: 3. Germline V gene sequence: CDR1 MNHNY, CDR2 SVGAGI (reference sequence). CDR3 sequence (DNA): TGTGCCAGCAGGACAGGGGGCGCAGGCTACACCTTC. Translated: CASRTGGAGYTF.

The J gene is TRBJ1-1, the V gene TRBV18; 10 bases fit TRBD1. CDR1 is KGHSH, CDR2 LQKENI, per germline. CDR3 size: 16 residues. J gave up 7 bases and V 2 bases, and 10 bases lay outside the gene matches. CDR3 sequence: CASSPGTGAAGSEAFF. As DNA, the CDR3 is TGTGCCAGCTCACCAGGGACAGGGGCCGCAGGGAGTGAAGCTTTCTTT.

The chain joins TRBV7-3 to TRBJ2-3; 7 bases match TRBD2. Trimming at V came to 5 bases and at J to 2 bases, leaving 4 bases not matched to a gene. In germline, CDR1 is SGHTA, CDR2 FQGTGA. CDR3 size: 14 residues. The CDR3 loop is CASSRGLVTDTQYF. The CDR3 bases are TGTGCCAGCAGCCGTGGACTAGTCACAGATACGCAGTATTTT. Full variable domain (rest looked up from reference TRBV7-3 and TRBJ2-3): GAGVSQTPSNKVTEKGKYVELRCDPISGHTALYWYRQSLGQGPEFLIYFQGTGAADDSGLPNDRFFAVRPEGSVSTLKIQRTERGDSAVYLCASSRGLVTDTQYFGPGTRLTVL.

The gene calls are TRBV5-6 and TRBJ1-5; TRBD1 matches at 7 bases. CDR3 length: 13 residues. With V trimmed by 3 bases and J by 6 bases, 3 bases remained unmatched. Germline CDR1 and CDR2: SGHDT and YYEEEE. In DNA, the CDR3 is TGTGCCAGCAGCTCTGACAGGGCTCAGCCCCAGCATTTT. As protein: CASSSDRAQPQHF.

This chain uses TRBV19 with TRBJ1-1, with 7 positions matching TRBD1. V was pared by 3 bases and J by 0 bases, with 1 base of the junction left unmatched. Germline V gene lookup returns CDR1 LNHDA and CDR2 SQIVND (reference sequence). There are 14 residues in the CDR3. Written as DNA, the CDR3 is TGTGCCAGTAGTATGGGACAGATGAACACTGAAGCTTTCTTT. It yields the protein CASSMGQMNTEAFF.

In its sample, this clone was seen once. CDR3 amino acids: CASSSAPGGPYEQYF. The DNA of the CDR3 is TGCGCCAGCAGCTCTGCCCCAGGGGGCCCCTACGAGCAGTACTTC. The V call is TRBV5-1, the J call TRBJ2-7; 8 positions agree with TRBD1. Germline-derived CDR1 and CDR2 are SGHRS and YFSETQ. The CDR3 length is 15 residues. Trimming at V came to 3 bases and at J to 2 bases, leaving 7 bases not matched to a gene.

The chain combines TRBV19 with TRBJ1-2; perhaps TRBD1 as D (5 bases). Germline CDR1 reads LNHDA; CDR2 reads SQIVND (reference sequence). Trimming pared 6 bases from V and 3 bases from J, leaving 14 bases between. The CDR3 loop spans 14 amino acids. In DNA form, the CDR3 reads TGTGCCAGTAGCATGGTGCAGGGTTACTATGGCTACACCTTC. Encoded protein: CASSMVQGYYGYTF.

The table lists this clone with a few counts. The genes are TRBV19 and TRBJ2-5, with D possibly being TRBD2 (5 bases). The ends were cut back, 8 bases at V and 2 bases at J, with 12 bases in the middle. The CDR3 length is 13 residues. Germline CDR1 LNHDA, CDR2 SQIVND (reference sequence). CDR3 sequence: CASAGPRQETQYF. The CDR3, as DNA: TGTGCCAGTGCGGGTCCCCGACAAGAGACCCAGTACTTC.

This sequence joins TRBV4-1 and TRBJ1-1; no firm D call. The CDR3 spans 15 residues. CDR1 and CDR2 (germline): MGHRA, YSYEKL. The germline V and J ends were trimmed by 1 base and 4 bases, with 13 bases remaining between them. CDR3 DNA sequence: TGCGCCAGCAGCCAAGTCGAACGGAGCGGCACTGAAGCTTTCTTT. This encodes CASSQVERSGTEAFF.

This clone occurred once. This chain connects TRBV5-4 to TRBJ2-2; 8 bases are a match to TRBD1. The germline CDR1 and CDR2 sequences are SGHNT and YYREEE (reference sequence). Trimming removed 4 bases from V and 3 bases from J; junction bases left unmatched: 17. CDR3 size: 19 residues. The CDR3 spells CASSPPFVVGQVDTGELFF. In DNA, the CDR3 is TGTGCCAGCAGCCCCCCCTTTGTGGTGGGACAGGTCGACACCGGGGAGCTGTTTTTT.

V and J are TRBV10-2 and TRBJ1-4; tentatively, D is TRBD1 (6 bases). CDR1 and CDR2 from the germline V gene are WSHSY and SAAADI. V was cut by 5 bases and J by 7 bases, with 17 bases left in between. CDR3 length: 15 residues. The CDR3 sequence is CASSKLTGMGEKLFF. CDR3 sequence (DNA): TGCGCCAGCAGTAAACTTACAGGGATGGGTGAAAAACTGTTTTTT.

The chain carries TRBV28 and TRBJ1-5; 7 positions match TRBD1. This CDR3 region has 14 residues. Germline-derived CDR1 and CDR2 are MDHEN and SYDVKM. V shed 0 bases, J shed 10 bases, and the junction held 6 bases outside the gene matches. This CDR3 is CASSLWEGAQPQHF. The CDR3 DNA sequence: TGTGCCAGCAGTTTATGGGAGGGGGCTCAACCCCAGCATTTT.

The chain joins TRBV5-1 to TRBJ2-5; D may be TRBD1 (5 bases). This CDR3 comprises 12 residues. V was trimmed by 1 base and J by 5 bases, leaving 6 bases between them. CDR1 SGHRS and CDR2 YFSETQ come from the germline V gene. The CDR3 nucleotides read TGCGCCAGCAGCTTGTCAGGGGAGACCCAGTACTTC. It is translated as CASSLSGETQYF.

This sequence joins TRBV11-3 and TRBJ2-3; TRBD2 matches at 13 bases. CDR3 size: 16 residues. CDR1 is SGHNT and CDR2 is YENEEA in the germline V gene. Trimming cost V 5 bases and J 3 bases; bases outside gene matches: 5. The CDR3: CASSPGTSGITDTQYF. CDR3 nucleotide sequence: TGTGCCAGCAGCCCTGGGACTAGCGGGATAACAGATACGCAGTATTTT.

CDR3 coding DNA: TGTGCCAGCAGCTTAGGGACTAGCGGGAGGACAGATACGCAGTATTTT. This codes for CASSLGTSGRTDTQYF. The rearrangement joins TRBV5-6 to TRBJ2-3, with TRBD2 identical over 15 bases. Germline CDR1 and CDR2: SGHDT and YYEEEE. This CDR3 has 16 amino acids. Trimming took 2 bases from V and 3 from J; bases not matched to a gene: 1.

The genes are TRBV28 and TRBJ2-5; 8 bases agree with TRBD1. Germline V CDR1 and CDR2: MDHEN, SYDVKM. With V trimmed by 3 bases and J by 2 bases, 14 bases remained unmatched. This CDR3 spans 18 amino acids. The CDR3 protein is CASSFPLRGTGGQETQYF. The CDR3 DNA sequence: TGTGCCAGCAGTTTCCCTCTGAGGGGGACAGGCGGACAAGAGACCCAGTACTTC.

The chain has TRBV6-1 and TRBJ2-7; 9 bases line up with TRBD1. Per the germline V gene, CDR1 is MNHNS and CDR2 is SASEGT. The CDR3 sequence is 14 residues long. Losses at the gene ends were 8 bases for V and 2 bases for J; bases not matched to a gene: 7. Here the CDR3 reads CASLRDREAYEQYF. DNA of the CDR3: TGTGCCAGCCTCCGGGACAGGGAGGCCTACGAGCAGTACTTC.

The DNA for the CDR3 is TGTGCCAGCAAGGAGTTTGCCGGGGAGCTGTTTTTT. This encodes CASKEFAGELFF. V gene TRBV2 combines with J gene TRBJ2-2; D is undetermined. This CDR3 is built from 12 residues. CDR1 is SNHLY, CDR2 FYNNEI, per germline. The V and J ends lost 7 bases and 6 bases respectively, with 9 bases between them. The full variable domain, rest sourced from reference TRBV2 and TRBJ2-2, is EPEVTQTPSHQVTQMGQEVILRCVPISNHLYFYWYRQILGQKVEFLVSFYNNEISEKSEIFDDQFSVERPDGSNFTLKIRSTKLEDSAMYFCASKEFAGELFFGEGSRLTVL.

V usage is TRBV10-3 and J usage is TRBJ1-2; a weak D match, TRBD1 (6 bases). The CDR3 has 13 amino acids. CDR1 is ENHRY and CDR2 is SYGVKD in the germline V gene. The V end was cut by 6 bases, the J end by 5 bases, with 13 bases between. The CDR3 bases are TGTGCCATCAGCTTGGGACACTTATATGGCTACACCTTC. Translation gives CAISLGHLYGYTF.

The chain joins TRBV11-2 to TRBJ2-7, with TRBD1 matching over 7 bases. The CDR3 is 15 amino acids. Germline V gives CDR1 SGHAT, CDR2 FQNNGV. V dropped 0 bases and J dropped 6; count of bases not matched to a gene: 8. CDR3 coding DNA: TGTGCCAGCAGCTTAGAGGGGCGCAGGGGGAGCGAGCAGTACTTC. This encodes CASSLEGRRGSEQYF.

The rearrangement uses TRBV12-5 and TRBJ1-1; 9 positions match TRBD1. The V gene's germline CDR1 is LGHNT and CDR2 FRNRAP. Trimming removed 6 bases from V and 1 base from J; junction bases left unmatched: 3. This CDR3 has 14 residues. The CDR3 sequence is CASGLGQGNTEAFF. CDR3 DNA sequence: TGTGCTAGTGGCCTGGGACAGGGGAACACTGAAGCTTTCTTT.